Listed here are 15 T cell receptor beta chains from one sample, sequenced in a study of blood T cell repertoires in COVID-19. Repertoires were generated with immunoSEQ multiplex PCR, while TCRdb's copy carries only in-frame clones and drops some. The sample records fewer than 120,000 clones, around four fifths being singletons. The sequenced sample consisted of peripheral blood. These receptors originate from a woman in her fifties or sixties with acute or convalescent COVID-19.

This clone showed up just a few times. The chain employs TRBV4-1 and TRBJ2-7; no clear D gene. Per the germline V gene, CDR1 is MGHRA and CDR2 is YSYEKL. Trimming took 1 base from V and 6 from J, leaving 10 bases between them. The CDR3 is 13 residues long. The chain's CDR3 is CASSQVPVSEQYF. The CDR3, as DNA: TGCGCCAGCAGCCAAGTTCCAGTGTCCGAGCAGTACTTC.

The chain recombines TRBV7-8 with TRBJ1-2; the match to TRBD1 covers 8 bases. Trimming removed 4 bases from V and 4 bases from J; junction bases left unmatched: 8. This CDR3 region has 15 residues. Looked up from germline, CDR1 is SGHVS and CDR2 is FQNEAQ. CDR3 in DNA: TGTGCCAGCAGCTACCTGGGGCAGGGGGCCTATGGCTACACCTTC. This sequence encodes CASSYLGQGAYGYTF.

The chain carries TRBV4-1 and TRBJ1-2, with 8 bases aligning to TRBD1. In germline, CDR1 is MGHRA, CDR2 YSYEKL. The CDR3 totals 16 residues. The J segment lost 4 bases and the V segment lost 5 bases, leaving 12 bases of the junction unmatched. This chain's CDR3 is CASSYYWTGRRYGYTF. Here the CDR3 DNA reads TGCGCCAGCAGCTACTATTGGACAGGGCGTCGCTATGGCTACACCTTC.

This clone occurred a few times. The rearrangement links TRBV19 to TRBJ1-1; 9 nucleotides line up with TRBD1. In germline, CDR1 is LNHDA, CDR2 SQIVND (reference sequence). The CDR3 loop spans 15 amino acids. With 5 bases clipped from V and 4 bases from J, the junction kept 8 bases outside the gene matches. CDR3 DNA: TGTGCCAGTAGTCCCGATTGGGACAGGGCCACTGAAGCTTTCTTT. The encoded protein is CASSPDWDRATEAFF. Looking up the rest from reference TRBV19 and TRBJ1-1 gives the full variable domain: DGGITQSPKYLFRKEGQNVTLSCEQNLNHDAMYWYRQDPGQGLRLIYYSQIVNDFQKGDIAEGYSVSREKKESFPLTVTSAQKNPTAFYLCASSPDWDRATEAFFGQGTRLTVV.

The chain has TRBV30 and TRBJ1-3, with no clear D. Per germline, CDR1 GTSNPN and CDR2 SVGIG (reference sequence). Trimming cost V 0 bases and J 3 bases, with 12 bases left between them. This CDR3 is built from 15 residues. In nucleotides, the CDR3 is TGTGCCTGGAGTGTAACGGTGTTTGGTGGAAACACCATATATTTT. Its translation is CAWSVTVFGGNTIYF.

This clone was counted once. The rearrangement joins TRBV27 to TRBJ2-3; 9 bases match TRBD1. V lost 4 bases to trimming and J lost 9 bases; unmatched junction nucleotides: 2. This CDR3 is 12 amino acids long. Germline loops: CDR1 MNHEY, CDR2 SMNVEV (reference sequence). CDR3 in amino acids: CASSSTGGTQYF. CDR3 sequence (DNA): TGTGCCAGCAGTTCGACAGGGGGAACGCAGTATTTT.

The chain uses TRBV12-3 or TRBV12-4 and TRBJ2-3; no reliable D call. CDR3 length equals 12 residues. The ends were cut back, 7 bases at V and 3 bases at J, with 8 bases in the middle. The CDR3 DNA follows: TGTGCCAGCACCAAACAGACAGATACGCAGTATTTT. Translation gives CASTKQTDTQYF.

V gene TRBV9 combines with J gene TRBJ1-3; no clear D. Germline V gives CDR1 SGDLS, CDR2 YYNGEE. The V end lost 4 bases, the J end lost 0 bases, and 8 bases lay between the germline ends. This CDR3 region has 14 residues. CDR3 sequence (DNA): TGTGCCAGCAGCCTTACAGTCTCTGGAAACACCATATATTTT. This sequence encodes CASSLTVSGNTIYF. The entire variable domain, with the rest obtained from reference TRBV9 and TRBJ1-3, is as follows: DSGVTQTPKHLITATGQRVTLRCSPRSGDLSVYWYQQSLDQGLQFLIQYYNGEERAKGNILERFSAQQFPDLHSELNLSSLELGDSALYFCASSLTVSGNTIYFGEGSWLTVV.

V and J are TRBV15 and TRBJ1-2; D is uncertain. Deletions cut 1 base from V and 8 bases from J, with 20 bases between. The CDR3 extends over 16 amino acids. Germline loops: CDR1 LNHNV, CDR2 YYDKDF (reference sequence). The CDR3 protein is CATSRGSLGPPGGYTF. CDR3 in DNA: TGTGCCACCAGCAGAGGGAGTTTGGGCCCGCCGGGAGGCTACACCTTC.

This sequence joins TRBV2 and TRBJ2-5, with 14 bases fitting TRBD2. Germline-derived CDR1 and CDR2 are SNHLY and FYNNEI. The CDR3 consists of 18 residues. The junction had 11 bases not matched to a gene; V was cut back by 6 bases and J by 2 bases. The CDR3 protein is CASRAGTSGGATQETQYF. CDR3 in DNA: TGTGCCAGCAGGGCCGGGACTAGCGGGGGAGCTACACAAGAGACCCAGTACTTC. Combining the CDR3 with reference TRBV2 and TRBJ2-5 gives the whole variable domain EPEVTQTPSHQVTQMGQEVILRCVPISNHLYFYWYRQILGQKVEFLVSFYNNEISEKSEIFDDQFSVERPDGSNFTLKIRSTKLEDSAMYFCASRAGTSGGATQETQYFGPGTRLLVL.

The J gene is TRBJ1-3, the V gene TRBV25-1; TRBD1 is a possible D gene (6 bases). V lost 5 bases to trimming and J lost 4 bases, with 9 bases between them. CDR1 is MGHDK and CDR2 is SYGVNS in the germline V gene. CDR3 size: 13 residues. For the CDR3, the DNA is TGTGCCAGCAGTCTACAGGGAGGAAACACCATATATTTT. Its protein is CASSLQGGNTIYF.

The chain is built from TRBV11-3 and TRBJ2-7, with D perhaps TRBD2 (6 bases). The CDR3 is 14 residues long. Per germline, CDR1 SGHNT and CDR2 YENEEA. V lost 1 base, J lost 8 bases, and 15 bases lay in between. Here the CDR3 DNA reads TGTGCCAGCAGCTTAGGAGGAGGGAGCAATCAGCAGTACTTC. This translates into CASSLGGGSNQQYF.

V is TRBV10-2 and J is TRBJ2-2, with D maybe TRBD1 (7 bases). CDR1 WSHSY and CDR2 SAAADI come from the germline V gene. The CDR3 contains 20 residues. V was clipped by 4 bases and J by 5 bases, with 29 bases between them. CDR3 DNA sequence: TGCGCCAGCAGTGCGGGGGTAGGACAGGATACAACTCGGGGGACCGGGGAGCTGTTTTTT. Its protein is CASSAGVGQDTTRGTGELFF.

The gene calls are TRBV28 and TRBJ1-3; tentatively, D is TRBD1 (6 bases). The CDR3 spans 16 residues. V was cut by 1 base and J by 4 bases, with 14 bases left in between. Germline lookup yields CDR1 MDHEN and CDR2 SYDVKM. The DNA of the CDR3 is TGTGCCAGCAGTTTATTGGGGGGGGCGCGAGGAAACACCATATATTTT. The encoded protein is CASSLLGGARGNTIYF.

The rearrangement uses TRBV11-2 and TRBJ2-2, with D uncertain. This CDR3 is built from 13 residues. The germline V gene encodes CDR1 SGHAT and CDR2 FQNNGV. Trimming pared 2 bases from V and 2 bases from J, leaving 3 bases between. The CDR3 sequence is CASSLLNTGELFF. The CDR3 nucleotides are TGTGCCAGCAGCTTACTAAACACCGGGGAGCTGTTTTTT.